Listed below are T cell receptor beta chains from one sample, sequenced in a study of response to subunit inactivated influenza vaccine. TCRdb called the RT-PCR reads again in MiXCR, with one record for every CDR3 protein. The sample shows about 520,000 distinct CDR3 sequences, roughly 23% of them seen only once. Material: CD4+ T cells sorted from PBMCs, obtained 5 to 6 days after vaccination. The source is a man in his fifties or sixties who received an inactivated influenza vaccine. Both conserved end residues are part of each CDR3. The D gene is left open where the match is weak. Clone size is not always given. Where it is, it says once, few, many or a class for expanded clones.

V gene	CDR3 length	J gene	D gene	clone size	CDR3 DNA	CDR3 protein
TRBV20-1	15	TRBJ1-5	.	.	TGCAGTGGTAGAGATTCGGGCAGGGGAGATCAGCCCCAGCATTTT	CSGRDSGRGDQPQHF
TRBV15	15	TRBJ2-7	TRBD2	few	TGTGCCACCAGAAGGGGACTAGCGGAAAACTACGAGCAGTACTTC	CATRRGLAENYEQYF
TRBV7-6	17	TRBJ2-3	TRBD2	.	TGTGCCAGCAGCTCAGCCTTCCGGGGGGGCTGGACAGATACGCAGTATTTT	CASSSAFRGGWTDTQYF
TRBV9	15	TRBJ2-3	.	few	TGTGCCAGCAGCGGGGGGGGCCATAGCACAGATACGCAGTATTTT	CASSGGGHSTDTQYF
TRBV7-9	14	TRBJ2-1	.	.	TGTGCCAGCAGCTTACTTCCAGCGCGGAATGAGCAGTTCTTC	CASSLLPARNEQFF
TRBV6-1	16	TRBJ2-6	.	.	TGTGCCAGCAGTGAAAGTAATGTGGGCGGGGCCAACGTCCTGACTTTC	CASSESNVGGANVLTF
TRBV28	14	TRBJ2-3	.	few	TGTGCCAGCACTCGTGGAACAGGGTATGATACGCAGTATTTT	CASTRGTGYDTQYF
TRBV20-1	11	TRBJ2-7	TRBD2	.	TGCAGTGCTAGTCGGGAGGTCGAGCAGTACTTC	CSASREVEQYF
TRBV7-9	13	TRBJ2-7	.	.	TGTGCCAGCAGCACTGACAGCCGTACCGGGCAGTACTTC	CASSTDSRTGQYF
TRBV5-1	15	TRBJ1-4	.	.	TGCGCCAGCAGCACCCGGGGGGCCGCTAATGAAAAACTGTTTTTT	CASSTRGAANEKLFF
TRBV2	14	TRBJ2-3	TRBD2	few	TGTGCCAGCCCACTAGCGGGAGTGAAAGATACGCAGTATTTT	CASPLAGVKDTQYF
TRBV20-1	15	TRBJ1-5	.	few	TGCAGTGCTAGAGATCCCTATTATAGCAATCAGCCCCAGCATTTT	CSARDPYYSNQPQHF